This TCR beta chain was sequenced during a study of spatial heterogeneity in lung cancer. The presence of a unique molecular identifier marked each TCR cDNA molecule. TCRdb re-called the 5' RACE reads with MiXCR, one entry per CDR3 protein. In the table there are fewer than 9,000 distinct CDR3 sequences, approximately 7% of which are singletons. In this sample, this clonotype turned up many times. The antigen remains unidentified. This beta chain is an off-target read within a library intended for alpha chains, so its frequency means little. Study-level results: Intratumoral expanded alpha and beta TCR counts were found to track tumor mutation counts.

Time point defined: sample taken at primary tumor resection. Sequencing was performed on whole RNA extracted from tumor and nontumor lung tissue, or from frozen PBMC, and the material was left unsorted. Per the germline V gene, CDR1 is SGHVS and CDR2 is FQNEAQ. CDR3 size: 16 residues. V was clipped by 5 bases and J by 1 base, with 15 bases between them. This receptor was taken from a female donor with early-stage non-small cell lung cancer. The starting material was lung tumor tissue, obtained at surgery. The chain combines TRBV7-8 with TRBJ2-1, with TRBD1 as a possible D gene (6 bases). CDR3 residues: CASSARTAQSYNEQFF. In DNA, the CDR3 is TGTGCCAGCAGCGCCAGGACAGCCCAATCCTACAATGAGCAGTTCTTC.